This T cell receptor (beta chain) derives from a study of T-cell reconstitution after alpha-beta-depleted transplantation in children. The CDR3 runs to 14 residues. Germline-derived CDR1 and CDR2 are DFQATT and SNEGSKA (reference sequence). Trimming stripped 0 bases from V and 3 bases from J, with 11 bases between. There are a few counts of this clonotype. Using unique molecular identifiers, the investigators prepared the TCRbeta library. TCRdb redid the calling of the PCR reads with MiXCR, one entry per CDR3 protein. In the table there are more than 90,000 distinct CDR3 sequences, roughly 7.7% of which are singletons.

This specimen consisted of PBMCs from the stem cell graft donor, obtained from the stem cell graft. The receptor comes from a human donor who donated a stem cell graft to a child with congenital amegakaryocytic thrombocytopenia. The chain links TRBV20-1 to TRBJ1-1; D unclear. CDR3 nucleotide sequence: TGCAGTGCTAGAGAGGTCAGTAGTGACACTGAAGCTTTCTTT. Its translation: CSAREVSSDTEAFF.